The 21 T cell receptor beta chains in this list originate from one sample, sequenced in a study of blood T cell repertoires in COVID-19. Produced via immunoSEQ multiplex PCR; TCRdb's table is partial and in-frame only. The profile shows roughly 15,000 clones, roughly 70% of them singletons. The specimen was peripheral blood. The receptors stem from a man between 60 and 75 years old with acute or convalescent COVID-19.

The gene calls are TRBV14 and TRBJ2-2; the D is unclear. The CDR3 contains 14 residues. CDR1 SGHDN and CDR2 FVKESK come from the germline V gene. Trimming shortened V by 4 bases and J by 3 bases, and 9 bases separated the two germline ends. In DNA, the CDR3 is TGTGCCAGCAGCCTAAGACGGGACACCGGGGAGCTGTTTTTT. Translating it yields CASSLRRDTGELFF.

The rearrangement links TRBV15 to TRBJ1-1; 9 nucleotides line up with TRBD1. After removal of 1 base from V and 8 bases from J, the junction contained 2 bases not matched to a gene. This CDR3 comprises 13 residues. Germline CDR1 LNHNV, CDR2 YYDKDF (reference sequence). The DNA for the CDR3 is TGTGCCACCAGCAGAGGGGGGACAGGGGAAGCTTTCTTT. Translating gives CATSRGGTGEAFF. The variable domain in full, with the rest retrieved from reference TRBV15 and TRBJ1-1, is DAMVIQNPRYQVTQFGKPVTLSCSQTLNHNVMYWYQQKSSQAPKLLFHYYDKDFNNEADTPDNFQSRRPNTSFCFLDIRSPGLGDTAMYLCATSRGGTGEAFFGQGTRLTVV.

The chain recombines TRBV5-4 with TRBJ2-1; 9 bases align to TRBD1. The CDR3 is 15 amino acids. CDR1 is SGHNT, CDR2 YYREEE, per germline (reference sequence). The trim removed 3 bases at V and 7 bases at J, leaving 8 bases unmatched. The CDR3 is CASSSGTGWENEQFF. The CDR3 region has the DNA TGTGCCAGCAGCTCCGGGACAGGGTGGGAGAATGAGCAGTTCTTC. Drawing the rest from reference TRBV5-4 and TRBJ2-1, the complete variable domain is ETGVTQSPTHLIKTRGQQVTLRCSSQSGHNTVSWYQQALGQGPQFIFQYYREEENGRGNFPPRFSGLQFPNYSSELNVNALELDDSALYLCASSSGTGWENEQFFGPGTRLTVL.

In its sample, this clone is medium-sized. This chain joins TRBV2 and TRBJ1-2; 10 bases agree with TRBD1. V dropped 5 bases and J dropped 6; count of bases not matched to a gene: 3. Germline lookup yields CDR1 SNHLY and CDR2 FYNNEI. This CDR3 contains 13 residues. The CDR3 DNA follows: TGTGCCAGCAGTAGCGGACAGGGGGATGGCTACACCTTC. It specifies CASSSGQGDGYTF.

V gene TRBV9 combines with J gene TRBJ2-5, with 7 nucleotides matching TRBD1. Germline V gives CDR1 SGDLS, CDR2 YYNGEE. Unmatched junction bases numbered 11, after V lost 4 bases and J lost 5 bases. The CDR3 totals 15 residues. The CDR3 spells CASSPKSTGDETQYF. The CDR3 DNA is TGTGCCAGCAGCCCTAAGTCTACAGGGGATGAGACCCAGTACTTC.

This clone was seen a handful of times. V is TRBV2 and J is TRBJ2-7; 7 bases are shared with TRBD2. The CDR3 has 13 amino acids. CDR1 is SNHLY and CDR2 is FYNNEI in the germline V gene. Unmatched junction bases numbered 6, after V lost 8 bases and J lost 2 bases. CDR3 protein: CASVLAAPYEQYF. CDR3 coding DNA: TGTGCCAGCGTCCTAGCGGCCCCCTACGAGCAGTACTTC.

This clone was counted a single time. The chain combines TRBV5-4 with TRBJ2-1; the match to TRBD2 covers 10 bases. Germline trimming cut 4 bases from V and 6 bases from J; bases unmatched to any gene: 16. The CDR3 has 18 amino acids. Germline V lookup: CDR1 SGHNT, CDR2 YYREEE (reference sequence). The CDR3 loop is CASSPAPPTSGMGNEQFF. The CDR3 coding sequence is TGTGCCAGCAGCCCCGCCCCGCCCACTAGCGGGATGGGCAATGAGCAGTTCTTC. Based on the CDR3 plus reference TRBV5-4 and TRBJ2-1, the full variable domain is ETGVTQSPTHLIKTRGQQVTLRCSSQSGHNTVSWYQQALGQGPQFIFQYYREEENGRGNFPPRFSGLQFPNYSSELNVNALELDDSALYLCASSPAPPTSGMGNEQFFGPGTRLTVL.

V is TRBV2 and J is TRBJ2-2; a weak D match, TRBD1 (7 bases). The CDR3 loop spans 15 amino acids. Per germline, CDR1 SNHLY and CDR2 FYNNEI. V lost 6 bases and J lost 2, with 13 bases in between. The CDR3 region is CASSAGQINTGELFF. The CDR3 bases are TGTGCCAGCAGCGCGGGACAGATCAACACCGGGGAGCTGTTTTTT. The variable domain in full, completed from reference TRBV2 and TRBJ2-2, reads EPEVTQTPSHQVTQMGQEVILRCVPISNHLYFYWYRQILGQKVEFLVSFYNNEISEKSEIFDDQFSVERPDGSNFTLKIRSTKLEDSAMYFCASSAGQINTGELFFGEGSRLTVL.

The V call is TRBV5-5, the J call TRBJ1-1; no reliable D call. Trimming removed 1 base at V and 6 bases at J, with 13 bases between. CDR1 is SGHKS, CDR2 YYEKEE, per germline (reference sequence). The CDR3 has 14 amino acids. This CDR3 reads CASSLLRSDSEAFF. The CDR3 DNA reads TGTGCCAGCAGCTTGCTACGATCCGATTCTGAAGCTTTCTTT.

The chain is built from TRBV5-6 and TRBJ2-1; D not resolved. CDR1 is SGHDT, CDR2 YYEEEE, per germline. The length of the CDR3 is 12 residues. Trimming removed 1 base from V and 13 bases from J, with 12 bases in between. The CDR3 DNA is TGTGCCAGCAGCTTGTTGCCCGGAGATCAGTTCTTC. This sequence encodes CASSLLPGDQFF.

The CDR3 bases are TGCGCCAGCAGCCCAACCGCTGGGCGGGGGTACTATGGCTACACCTTC. Translated, it gives CASSPTAGRGYYGYTF. J is TRBJ1-2 and V is TRBV4-3, with D perhaps matching TRBD1 (5 bases). Germline V gene lookup returns CDR1 LGHNA and CDR2 YSLEER. The CDR3 sequence is 16 residues long. The V end was cut by 4 bases, the J end by 3 bases, with 18 bases between.

The chain employs TRBV2 and TRBJ2-7; 11 nucleotides line up with TRBD1. The CDR3 runs 15 residues. V lost 0 bases and J lost 6; bases outside the gene matches: 4. Germline CDR1 SNHLY, CDR2 FYNNEI. CDR3 coding DNA: TGTGCCAGCAGTGAAGCACCGGGACAGGGGGGCGAGCAGTACTTC. Translation gives CASSEAPGQGGEQYF.

The gene calls are TRBV30 and TRBJ1-1; D possibly corresponds to TRBD1 (5 bases). Germline V CDR1 and CDR2: GTSNPN, SVGIG (reference sequence). CDR3 length equals 17 residues. V was pared by 0 bases and J by 6 bases, with 23 bases between. The CDR3 DNA is TGTGCCTGGAGTGTACCGCTTGGGGCTCACACCCATCCTGAAGCTTTCTTT. Its translation: CAWSVPLGAHTHPEAFF.

This rearrangement joins TRBV9 to TRBJ2-7, with D tentatively TRBD1 (5 bases). This CDR3 is 12 amino acids long. Trimming removed 8 bases from V and 0 bases from J, with 9 bases in between. CDR1 is SGDLS and CDR2 is YYNGEE in the germline V gene. The CDR3 nucleotides read TGTGCCAGTGGTCAGGGCTCCTACGAGCAGTACTTC. It is translated as CASGQGSYEQYF.

The V call is TRBV27, the J call TRBJ2-7; possibly TRBD1 for D (7 bases). V dropped 2 bases and J dropped 3 bases, with 14 bases sitting between them. In germline, CDR1 is MNHEY, CDR2 SMNVEV (reference sequence). The CDR3 is 15 amino acids. The CDR3 DNA reads as TGTGCCAGCAGTTTAGGGACAGAGGACTACTACGAGCAGTACTTC. This translates into CASSLGTEDYYEQYF.

The genes are TRBV3-1 (or the pseudogene TRBV3-2) and TRBJ1-2; the D gene is possibly TRBD1 (6 bases). The CDR3 totals 15 residues. Germline-derived CDR1 and CDR2 are LGHDT and YNNKEL (reference sequence). Trimming took off 4 bases at V and 4 bases at J, with 16 bases between the two ends. CDR3 sequence reads: CASSLYSRGGYGYTF. Written as DNA, the CDR3 is TGTGCCAGCAGCCTGTATTCCAGGGGTGGCTATGGCTACACCTTC.

This chain connects TRBV12-3 or TRBV12-4 to TRBJ1-2; TRBD1 agrees at 9 bases. Losses at the gene ends were 3 bases for V and 8 bases for J; bases not matched to a gene: 1. The CDR3 is made up of 12 amino acids. The CDR3 DNA reads TGTGCCAGCAGTTTGGGACAGGGAGGCTACACCTTC. It yields the protein CASSLGQGGYTF.

The J gene is TRBJ2-7, the V gene TRBV6-2 or TRBV6-3, with TRBD2 as a possible D gene (5 bases). Trimming removed 2 bases at V and 1 base at J, with 9 bases between. The CDR3 runs to 14 residues. CDR1 MNHEY and CDR2 SVGEGT come from the germline V gene. CDR3 amino acids: CASSYMRRSYEQYF. CDR3 in DNA: TGTGCCAGCAGTTACATGAGGAGGTCCTACGAGCAGTACTTC.

The rearrangement joins TRBV20-1 to TRBJ1-2, with a possible D match to TRBD1 (5 bases). V dropped 3 bases and J dropped 4 bases, with 9 bases sitting between them. Germline CDR1 is DFQATT and CDR2 is SNEGSKA (reference sequence). This CDR3 is 12 amino acids long. The CDR3 here is CSASNRSYGYTF. The CDR3 nucleotides read TGCAGTGCTAGTAACAGGAGCTATGGCTACACCTTC.

The chain joins TRBV2 to TRBJ2-3; perhaps TRBD1 as D (6 bases). The V and J ends lost 6 bases and 0 bases respectively, with 10 bases between them. Germline lookup yields CDR1 SNHLY and CDR2 FYNNEI. This CDR3 spans 14 amino acids. CDR3 sequence: CASRTGFSTDTQYF. Here the CDR3 DNA reads TGTGCCAGCAGGACAGGATTCAGCACAGATACGCAGTATTTT. Full variable domain (remainder filled in from reference TRBV2 and TRBJ2-3): EPEVTQTPSHQVTQMGQEVILRCVPISNHLYFYWYRQILGQKVEFLVSFYNNEISEKSEIFDDQFSVERPDGSNFTLKIRSTKLEDSAMYFCASRTGFSTDTQYFGPGTRLTVL.

This clone was observed a handful of times. The CDR3 region has the DNA TGCGCCAGTTCACGACAGGGTACCATTGAAGCTTTCTTT. Protein: CASSRQGTIEAFF. This sequence joins TRBV5-1 and TRBJ1-1; 7 nucleotides agree with TRBD1. V shed 8 bases, J shed 7 bases, and the junction held 11 bases outside the gene matches. The CDR3 loop spans 13 amino acids. Germline CDR1 is SGHRS and CDR2 is YFSETQ.